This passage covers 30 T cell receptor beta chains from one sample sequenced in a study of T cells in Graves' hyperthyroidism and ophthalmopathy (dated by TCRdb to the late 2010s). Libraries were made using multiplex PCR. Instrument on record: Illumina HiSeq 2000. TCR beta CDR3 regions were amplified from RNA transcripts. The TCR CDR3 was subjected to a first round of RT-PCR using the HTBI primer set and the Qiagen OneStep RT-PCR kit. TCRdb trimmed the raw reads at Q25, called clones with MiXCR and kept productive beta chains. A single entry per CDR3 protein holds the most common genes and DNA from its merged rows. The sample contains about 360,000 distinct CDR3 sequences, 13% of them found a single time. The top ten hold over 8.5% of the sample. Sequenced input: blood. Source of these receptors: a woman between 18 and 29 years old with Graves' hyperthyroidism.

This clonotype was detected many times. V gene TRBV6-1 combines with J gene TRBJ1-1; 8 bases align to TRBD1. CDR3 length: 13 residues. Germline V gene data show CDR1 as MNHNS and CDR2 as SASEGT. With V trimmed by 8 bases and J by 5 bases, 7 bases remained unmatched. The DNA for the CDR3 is TGTGCCAGCTCACAGGGGGATTGGACTGAAGCTTTCTTT. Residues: CASSQGDWTEAFF.

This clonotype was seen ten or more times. The CDR3 loop is CASRVQGALYEQYF. In DNA form, the CDR3 reads TGTGCCAGCAGGGTACAGGGAGCGCTATACGAGCAGTACTTC. The J gene is TRBJ2-7, the V gene TRBV6-1; TRBD1 is a possible D gene (6 bases). This CDR3 region has 14 residues. V lost 6 bases and J 4 bases, leaving 16 bases between the germline ends. Germline V gene lookup returns CDR1 MNHNS and CDR2 SASEGT.

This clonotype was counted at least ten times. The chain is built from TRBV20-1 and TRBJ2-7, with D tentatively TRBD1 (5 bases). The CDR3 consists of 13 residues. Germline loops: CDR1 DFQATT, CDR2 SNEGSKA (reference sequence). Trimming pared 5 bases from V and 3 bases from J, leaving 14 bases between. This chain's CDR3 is CSAPQGSSYEQYF. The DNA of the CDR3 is TGCAGTGCTCCCCAGGGCTCTAGCTACGAGCAGTACTTC.

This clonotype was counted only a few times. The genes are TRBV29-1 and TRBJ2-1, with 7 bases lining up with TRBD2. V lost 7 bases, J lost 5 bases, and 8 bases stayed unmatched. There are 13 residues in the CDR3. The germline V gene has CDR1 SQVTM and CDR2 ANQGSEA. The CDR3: CSATLAVNNEQFF. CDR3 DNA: TGCAGCGCCACCCTAGCGGTTAACAATGAGCAGTTCTTC.

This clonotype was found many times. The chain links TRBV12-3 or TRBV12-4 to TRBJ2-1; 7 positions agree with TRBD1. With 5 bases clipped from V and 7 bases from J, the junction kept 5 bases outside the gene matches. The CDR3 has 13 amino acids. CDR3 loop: CASSKEDRNEQFF. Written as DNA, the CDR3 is TGTGCCAGCAGTAAGGAGGACAGGAATGAGCAGTTCTTC.

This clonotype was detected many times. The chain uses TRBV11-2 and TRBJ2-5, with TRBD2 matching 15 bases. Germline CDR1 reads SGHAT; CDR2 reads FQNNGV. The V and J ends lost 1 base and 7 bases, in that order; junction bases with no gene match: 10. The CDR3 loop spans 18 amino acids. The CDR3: CASSLVGLGLAGGGTQYF. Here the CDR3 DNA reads TGTGCCAGCAGCTTAGTAGGCCTCGGACTAGCGGGGGGGGGGACCCAGTACTTC.

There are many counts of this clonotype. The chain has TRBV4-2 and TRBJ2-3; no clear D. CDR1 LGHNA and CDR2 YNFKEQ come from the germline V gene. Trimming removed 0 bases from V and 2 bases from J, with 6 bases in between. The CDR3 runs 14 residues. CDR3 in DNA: TGTGCCAGCAGCCAAGATCCCTTCACAGATACGCAGTATTTT. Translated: CASSQDPFTDTQYF.

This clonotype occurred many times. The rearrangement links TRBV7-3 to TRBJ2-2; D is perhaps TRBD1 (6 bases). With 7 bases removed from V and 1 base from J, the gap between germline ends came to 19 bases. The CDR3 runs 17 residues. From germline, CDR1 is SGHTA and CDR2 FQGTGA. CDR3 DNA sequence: TGTGCCAGCACGAATCCAACCGGGACACTGAACACCGGGGAGCTGTTTTTT. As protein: CASTNPTGTLNTGELFF. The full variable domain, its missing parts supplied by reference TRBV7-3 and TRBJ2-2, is GAGVSQTPSNKVTEKGKYVELRCDPISGHTALYWYRQSLGQGPEFLIYFQGTGAADDSGLPNDRFFAVRPEGSVSTLKIQRTERGDSAVYLCASTNPTGTLNTGELFFGEGSRLTVL.

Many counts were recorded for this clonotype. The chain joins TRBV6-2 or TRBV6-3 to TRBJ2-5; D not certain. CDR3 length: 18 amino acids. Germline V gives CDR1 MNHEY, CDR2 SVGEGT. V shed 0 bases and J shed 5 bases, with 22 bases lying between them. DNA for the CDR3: TGTGCCAGCAGTTACTCCCTCGCCCCGTCAGACGGGTGGGAGACCCAGTACTTC. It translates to CASSYSLAPSDGWETQYF.

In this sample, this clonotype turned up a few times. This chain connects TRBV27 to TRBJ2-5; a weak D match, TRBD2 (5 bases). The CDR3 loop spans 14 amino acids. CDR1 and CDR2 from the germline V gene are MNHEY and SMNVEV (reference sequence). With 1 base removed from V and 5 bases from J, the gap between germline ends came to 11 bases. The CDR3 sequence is CASSLFEGQETQYF. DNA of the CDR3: TGTGCCAGCAGTTTATTTGAGGGTCAGGAGACCCAGTACTTC.

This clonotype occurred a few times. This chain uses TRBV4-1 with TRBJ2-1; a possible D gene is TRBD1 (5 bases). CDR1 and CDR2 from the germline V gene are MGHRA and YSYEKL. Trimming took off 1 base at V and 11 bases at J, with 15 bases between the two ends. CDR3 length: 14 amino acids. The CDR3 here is CASSQVQAGGKQFF. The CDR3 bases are TGCGCCAGCAGCCAAGTACAGGCCGGTGGGAAGCAGTTCTTC.

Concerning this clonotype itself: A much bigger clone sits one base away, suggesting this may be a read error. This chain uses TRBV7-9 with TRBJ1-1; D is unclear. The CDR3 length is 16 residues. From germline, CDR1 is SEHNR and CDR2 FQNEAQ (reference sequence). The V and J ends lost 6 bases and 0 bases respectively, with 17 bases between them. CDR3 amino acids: CASRRSPRGVNTEAFF. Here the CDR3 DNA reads TGTGCCAGCAGACGTTCCCCCCGGGGAGTGAACACTGAAGCTTTCTTT.

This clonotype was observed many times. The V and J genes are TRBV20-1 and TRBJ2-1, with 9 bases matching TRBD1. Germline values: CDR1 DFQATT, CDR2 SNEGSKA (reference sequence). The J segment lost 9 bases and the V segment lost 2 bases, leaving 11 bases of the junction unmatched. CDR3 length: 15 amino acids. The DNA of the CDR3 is TGCAGTGCTAGATCGGGACAGGGTAGGGTCGGTGAGCAGTTCTTC. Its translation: CSARSGQGRVGEQFF.

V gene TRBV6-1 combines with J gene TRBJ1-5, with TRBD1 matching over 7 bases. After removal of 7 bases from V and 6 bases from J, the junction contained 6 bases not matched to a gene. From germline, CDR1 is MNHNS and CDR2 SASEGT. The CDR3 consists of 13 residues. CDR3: CASTQGGGQPQHF. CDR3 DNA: TGTGCCAGCACCCAGGGGGGTGGTCAGCCCCAGCATTTT.

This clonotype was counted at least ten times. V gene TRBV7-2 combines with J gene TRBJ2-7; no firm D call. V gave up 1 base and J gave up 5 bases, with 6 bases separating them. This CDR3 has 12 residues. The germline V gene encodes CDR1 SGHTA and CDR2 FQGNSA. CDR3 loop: CASSLGSHEQYF. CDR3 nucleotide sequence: TGTGCCAGCAGCTTAGGCAGCCACGAGCAGTACTTC.

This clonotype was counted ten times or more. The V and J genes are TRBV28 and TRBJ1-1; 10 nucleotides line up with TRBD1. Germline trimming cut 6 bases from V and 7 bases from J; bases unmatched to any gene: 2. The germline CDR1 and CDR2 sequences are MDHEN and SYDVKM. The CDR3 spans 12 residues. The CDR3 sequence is CASRTGGIEAFF. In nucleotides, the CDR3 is TGTGCCAGCAGGACAGGGGGCATTGAAGCTTTCTTT.

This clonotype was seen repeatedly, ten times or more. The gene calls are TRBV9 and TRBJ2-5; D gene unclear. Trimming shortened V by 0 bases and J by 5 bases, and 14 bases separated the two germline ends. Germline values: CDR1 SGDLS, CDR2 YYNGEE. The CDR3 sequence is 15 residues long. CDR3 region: CASSVATSQWETQYF. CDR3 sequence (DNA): TGTGCCAGCAGCGTAGCAACAAGTCAGTGGGAGACCCAGTACTTC.

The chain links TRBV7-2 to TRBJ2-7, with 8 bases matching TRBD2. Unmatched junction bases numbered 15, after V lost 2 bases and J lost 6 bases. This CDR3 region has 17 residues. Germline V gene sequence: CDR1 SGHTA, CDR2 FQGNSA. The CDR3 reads CASSLNMGLAGGCEQYF. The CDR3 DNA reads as TGTGCCAGCAGCTTAAATATGGGACTGGCGGGAGGCTGCGAGCAGTACTTC.

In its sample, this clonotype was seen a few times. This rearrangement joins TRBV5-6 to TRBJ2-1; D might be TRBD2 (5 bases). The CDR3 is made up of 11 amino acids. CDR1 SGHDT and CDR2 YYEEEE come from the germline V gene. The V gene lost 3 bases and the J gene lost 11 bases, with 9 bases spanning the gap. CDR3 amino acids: CASSYGKQQFF. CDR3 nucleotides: TGTGCCAGCAGCTACGGGAAACAGCAGTTCTTC.

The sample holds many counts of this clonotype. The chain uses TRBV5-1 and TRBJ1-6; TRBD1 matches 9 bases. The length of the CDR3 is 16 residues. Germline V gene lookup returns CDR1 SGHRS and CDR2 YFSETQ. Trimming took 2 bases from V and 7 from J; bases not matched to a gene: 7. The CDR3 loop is CASSFGDRAGNSPLHF. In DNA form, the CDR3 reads TGCGCCAGCAGCTTTGGGGACAGGGCTGGCAATTCACCCCTCCACTTT.

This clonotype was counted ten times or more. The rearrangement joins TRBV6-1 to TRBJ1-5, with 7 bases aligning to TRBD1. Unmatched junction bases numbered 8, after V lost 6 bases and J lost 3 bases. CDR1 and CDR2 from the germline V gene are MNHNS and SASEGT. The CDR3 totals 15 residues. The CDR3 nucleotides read TGTGCCAGCAGCAAAGACAGGGAAACCAATCAGCCCCAGCATTTT. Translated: CASSKDRETNQPQHF.

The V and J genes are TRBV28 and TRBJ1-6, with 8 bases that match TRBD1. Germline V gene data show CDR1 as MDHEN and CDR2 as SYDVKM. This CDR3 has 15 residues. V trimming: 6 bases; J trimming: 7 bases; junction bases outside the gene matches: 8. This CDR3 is CASSLTGGPNSPLHF. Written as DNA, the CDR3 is TGTGCCAGCAGCCTAACAGGGGGACCCAATTCACCCCTCCACTTT. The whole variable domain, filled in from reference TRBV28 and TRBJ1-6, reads DVKVTQSSRYLVKRTGEKVFLECVQDMDHENMFWYRQDPGLGLRLIYFSYDVKMKEKGDIPEGYSVSREKKERFSLILESASTNQTSMYLCASSLTGGPNSPLHFGNGTRLTVT.

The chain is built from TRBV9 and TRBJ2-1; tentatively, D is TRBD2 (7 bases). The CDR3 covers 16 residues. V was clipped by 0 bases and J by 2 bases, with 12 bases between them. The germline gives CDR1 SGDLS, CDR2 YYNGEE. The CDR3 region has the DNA TGTGCCAGCAGCGTAGATGGGGGGGGCCCCTACAATGAGCAGTTCTTC. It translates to CASSVDGGGPYNEQFF.

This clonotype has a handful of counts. CDR3 sequence (DNA): TGCAGCGTTGAAAGCAGGGCGGGACCGCGGTACTTC. It translates to CSVESRAGPRYF. The V and J genes are TRBV29-1 and TRBJ2-5; weak D call: TRBD2 (6 bases). The ends were cut back, 2 bases at V and 13 bases at J, with 17 bases in the middle. The CDR3 runs 12 residues. Germline V gene lookup returns CDR1 SQVTM and CDR2 ANQGSEA.

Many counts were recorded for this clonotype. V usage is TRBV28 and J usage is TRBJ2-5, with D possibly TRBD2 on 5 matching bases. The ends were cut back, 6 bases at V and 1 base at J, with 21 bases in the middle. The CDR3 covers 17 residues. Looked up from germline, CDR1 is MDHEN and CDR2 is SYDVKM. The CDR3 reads CASRPQLMRRLQETQYF. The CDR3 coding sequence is TGTGCCAGCAGACCCCAACTAATGAGGAGGCTCCAAGAGACCCAGTACTTC. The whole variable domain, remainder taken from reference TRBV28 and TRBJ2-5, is DVKVTQSSRYLVKRTGEKVFLECVQDMDHENMFWYRQDPGLGLRLIYFSYDVKMKEKGDIPEGYSVSREKKERFSLILESASTNQTSMYLCASRPQLMRRLQETQYFGPGTRLLVL.

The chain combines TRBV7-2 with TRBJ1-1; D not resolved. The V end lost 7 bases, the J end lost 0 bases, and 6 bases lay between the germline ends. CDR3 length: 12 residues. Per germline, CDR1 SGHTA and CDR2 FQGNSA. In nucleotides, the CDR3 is TGTGCCAGCACAGCACTGAACACTGAAGCTTTCTTT. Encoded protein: CASTALNTEAFF.

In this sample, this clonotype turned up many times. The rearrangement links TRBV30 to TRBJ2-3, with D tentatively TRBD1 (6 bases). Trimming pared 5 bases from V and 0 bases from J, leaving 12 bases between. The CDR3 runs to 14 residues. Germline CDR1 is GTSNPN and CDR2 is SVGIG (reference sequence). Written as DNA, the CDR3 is TGTGCCTGGTTGGCAGGACAGAGCACAGATACGCAGTATTTT. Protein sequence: CAWLAGQSTDTQYF.

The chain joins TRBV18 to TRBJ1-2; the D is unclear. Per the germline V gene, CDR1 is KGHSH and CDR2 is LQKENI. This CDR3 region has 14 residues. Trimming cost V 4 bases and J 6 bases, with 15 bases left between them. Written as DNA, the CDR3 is TGTGCCAGCTCACAATACAGCCGCAGCCATGGCTACACCTTC. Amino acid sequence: CASSQYSRSHGYTF.

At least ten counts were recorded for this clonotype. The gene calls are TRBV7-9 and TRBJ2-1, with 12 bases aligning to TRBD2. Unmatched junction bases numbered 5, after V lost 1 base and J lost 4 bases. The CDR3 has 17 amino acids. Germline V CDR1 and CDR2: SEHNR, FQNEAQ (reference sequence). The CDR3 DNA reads TGTGCCAGCAGCTTAGGGACTAGCGGGGTGACATACAATGAGCAGTTCTTC. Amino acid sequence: CASSLGTSGVTYNEQFF.

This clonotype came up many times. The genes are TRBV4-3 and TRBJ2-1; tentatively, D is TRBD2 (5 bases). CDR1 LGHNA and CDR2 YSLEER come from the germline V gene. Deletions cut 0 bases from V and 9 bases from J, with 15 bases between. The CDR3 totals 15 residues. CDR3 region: CASSQEIGHEGEQFF. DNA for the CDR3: TGCGCCAGCAGCCAAGAGATTGGGCACGAGGGTGAGCAGTTCTTC.